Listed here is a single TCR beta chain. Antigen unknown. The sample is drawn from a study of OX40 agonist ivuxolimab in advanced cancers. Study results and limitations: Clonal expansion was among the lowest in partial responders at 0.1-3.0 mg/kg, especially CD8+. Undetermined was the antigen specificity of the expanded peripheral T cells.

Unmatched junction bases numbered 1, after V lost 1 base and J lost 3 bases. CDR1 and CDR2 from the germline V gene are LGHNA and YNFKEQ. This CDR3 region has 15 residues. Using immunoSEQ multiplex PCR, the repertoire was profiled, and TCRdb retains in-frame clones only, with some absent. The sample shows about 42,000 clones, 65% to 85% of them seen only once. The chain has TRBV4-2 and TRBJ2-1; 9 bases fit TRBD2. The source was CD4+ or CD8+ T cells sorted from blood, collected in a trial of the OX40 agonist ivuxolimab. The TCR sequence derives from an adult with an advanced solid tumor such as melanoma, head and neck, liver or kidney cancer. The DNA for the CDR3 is TGTGCCAGCAGCCAAGTACTAGCGGGCTACAATGAGCAGTTCTTC. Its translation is CASSQVLAGYNEQFF.